The next 27 T cell receptor beta chains were all read from a single sample in a study of shared clonotypes between healthy human individuals. The repertoire was sequenced with immunoSEQ multiplex PCR; TCRdb's copy has only in-frame clones and lacks some. The data show some 2,400,000 clones, 90% to 97% seen once. Source material: naive CD4+ T cells sorted from blood. Subset described: CD45RA+ positively selected. Source of these receptors: a young man in good health.

The chain combines TRBV7-2 with TRBJ2-7, with TRBD1 matching 10 bases. CDR3 length: 16 residues. From germline, CDR1 is SGHTA and CDR2 FQGNSA. V lost 1 base and J lost 4; bases outside the gene matches: 7. CDR3: CASSLVLGQGSYEQYF. The CDR3 coding sequence is TGTGCCAGCAGCTTAGTATTGGGACAGGGGTCTTACGAGCAGTACTTC.

The J gene is TRBJ2-3, the V gene TRBV5-1; possibly TRBD1 for D (6 bases). This CDR3 contains 15 residues. The ends were cut back, 0 bases at V and 4 bases at J, with 12 bases in the middle. Germline V CDR1 and CDR2: SGHRS, YFSETQ. The CDR3: CASSLEGTISDTQYF. CDR3 DNA sequence: TGCGCCAGCAGCTTGGAAGGGACAATCTCAGATACGCAGTATTTT.

The rearrangement links TRBV6-5 to TRBJ2-7; D gene ambiguous. CDR3 size: 14 residues. V lost 6 bases and J lost 2, with 14 bases in between. Germline CDR1 reads MNHEY; CDR2 reads SVGAGI. The CDR3 sequence: CASRPRVETYEQYF. CDR3 bases: TGTGCCAGCAGGCCTCGGGTAGAGACCTACGAGCAGTACTTC.

V usage is TRBV20-1 and J usage is TRBJ2-1, with D unclear. The V and J ends lost 6 bases and 4 bases respectively, with 7 bases between them. This CDR3 has 11 amino acids. Germline assignment: CDR1 DFQATT and CDR2 SNEGSKA (reference sequence). As DNA, the CDR3 is TGCAGTGCCCCCAGATACAATGAGCAGTTCTTC. This sequence encodes CSAPRYNEQFF.

The V gene is TRBV5-1, the J gene TRBJ2-3, with 7 bases identical to TRBD2. Germline loops: CDR1 SGHRS, CDR2 YFSETQ. Trimming at V came to 5 bases and at J to 2 bases, leaving 8 bases not matched to a gene. The CDR3 covers 15 residues. CDR3 nucleotides: TGCGCCAGCAGATCTGAGCGGGGCCCCACAGATACGCAGTATTTT. Residues: CASRSERGPTDTQYF.

The chain couples TRBV5-4 to TRBJ1-6, with 11 bases identical to TRBD1. The J segment lost 10 bases and the V segment lost 3 bases, leaving 6 bases of the junction unmatched. This CDR3 is built from 15 residues. From germline, CDR1 is SGHNT and CDR2 YYREEE (reference sequence). The CDR3 DNA reads as TGTGCCAGCAGCTCCCCTGGGACAGGGGGATCACCCCTCCACTTT. It codes for CASSSPGTGGSPLHF.

Notes on this clone: The sample holds other DNA sequences that translate to the same CDR3. V and J are TRBV5-1 and TRBJ2-7; 8 positions match TRBD1. CDR1 and CDR2 from the germline V gene are SGHRS and YFSETQ. This CDR3 has 15 residues. Trimming removed 4 bases from V and 2 bases from J; junction bases left unmatched: 8. The CDR3 sequence: CASSPRQGTTYEQYF. CDR3 sequence (DNA): TGCGCCAGCAGCCCCCGACAGGGGACCACCTACGAGCAGTACTTC.

The chain links TRBV2 to TRBJ1-4; TRBD1 is a possible D gene (5 bases). Trimming took off 7 bases at V and 7 bases at J, with 10 bases between the two ends. The CDR3 extends over 12 amino acids. Germline V lookup: CDR1 SNHLY, CDR2 FYNNEI. The CDR3 DNA reads as TGTGCCAGCACGAACCAGGGTGAAAAACTGTTTTTT. Protein: CASTNQGEKLFF.

The V gene is TRBV12-5, the J gene TRBJ1-6, with 8 bases aligning to TRBD1. CDR1 and CDR2 (germline): LGHNT, FRNRAP. V dropped 7 bases and J dropped 4; count of bases not matched to a gene: 3. The CDR3 is made up of 14 amino acids. The CDR3 bases are TGTGCTAGTGCTCGACAGGGGTATAATTCACCCCTCCACTTT. Amino acid sequence: CASARQGYNSPLHF.

The chain uses TRBV7-9 and TRBJ1-1; D may be TRBD1 (6 bases). The CDR3 is 16 amino acids. Germline-derived CDR1 and CDR2 are SEHNR and FQNEAQ (reference sequence). Between the trimmed V and J ends, which lost 2 bases and 1 base, there was a span of 14 bases. CDR3 protein: CASSLQKWGANTEAFF. The CDR3 DNA reads as TGTGCCAGCAGCTTACAGAAGTGGGGGGCGAACACTGAAGCTTTCTTT.

This sequence joins TRBV4-3 and TRBJ1-1; D perhaps matches TRBD1 (5 bases). CDR3 length: 15 residues. Germline values: CDR1 LGHNA, CDR2 YSLEER. V was clipped by 2 bases and J by 0 bases, with 10 bases between them. The CDR3 sequence: CASSQRAGVNTEAFF. CDR3 nucleotides: TGCGCCAGCAGCCAAAGGGCGGGGGTGAACACTGAAGCTTTCTTT.

V is TRBV4-1 and J is TRBJ2-5; 7 bases align to TRBD2. Trimming at V came to 0 bases and at J to 2 bases, leaving 12 bases not matched to a gene. The CDR3 contains 18 residues. Germline V gene data show CDR1 as MGHRA and CDR2 as YSYEKL. This chain's CDR3 is CASSQEQARGDFQETQYF. Here the CDR3 DNA reads TGCGCCAGCAGCCAAGAACAAGCACGGGGGGACTTTCAAGAGACCCAGTACTTC.

The chain is built from TRBV5-1 and TRBJ1-1, with a possible D match to TRBD1 (5 bases). CDR1 is SGHRS, CDR2 YFSETQ, per germline. Trimming removed 0 bases from V and 11 bases from J, with 14 bases in between. The CDR3 is 13 residues long. This chain's CDR3 is CASSLGEAGRAFF. The CDR3 DNA is TGCGCCAGCAGCTTGGGGGAAGCAGGGCGGGCTTTCTTT.

V usage is TRBV18 and J usage is TRBJ2-1; 14 bases fit TRBD2. The CDR3 covers 16 residues. From germline, CDR1 is KGHSH and CDR2 LQKENI. With V trimmed by 4 bases and J by 5 bases, 4 bases remained unmatched. The CDR3 reads CASSLGTSGGDNEQFF. The CDR3 DNA reads TGTGCCAGCTCACTGGGGACTAGCGGGGGTGACAATGAGCAGTTCTTC.

The chain uses TRBV6-5 and TRBJ1-4; 9 bases align to TRBD1. The CDR3 runs 15 residues. Germline loops: CDR1 MNHEY, CDR2 SVGAGI. Germline trimming cut 2 bases from V and 8 bases from J; bases unmatched to any gene: 6. CDR3 sequence reads: CASSYTGQGQEKLFF. In DNA, the CDR3 is TGTGCCAGCAGTTACACGGGACAGGGCCAAGAAAAACTGTTTTTT.

V is TRBV18 and J is TRBJ2-7; 7 bases are shared with TRBD2. The CDR3 loop spans 14 amino acids. V shed 1 base and J 6 bases; nucleotides not matched to a gene: 6. Germline V gene lookup returns CDR1 KGHSH and CDR2 LQKENI. For the CDR3, the DNA is TGTGCCAGCTCACCACAGGCTAGCGGAATCGAGCAGTACTTC. The encoded protein is CASSPQASGIEQYF.

The DNA for the CDR3 is TGTGCCAGCAGTGTCGGGGGGGCCCAGCCCCAGCATTTT. It translates to CASSVGGAQPQHF. V is TRBV6-1 and J is TRBJ1-5; D is perhaps TRBD1 (6 bases). The CDR3 has 13 residues. Between the trimmed V and J ends, which lost 4 bases and 7 bases, there was a span of 11 bases. Germline CDR1 MNHNS, CDR2 SASEGT.

The J gene is TRBJ2-5, the V gene TRBV11-2, with 9 bases that match TRBD2. In germline, CDR1 is SGHAT, CDR2 FQNNGV. V trimming: 2 bases; J trimming: 5 bases; junction bases outside the gene matches: 6. There are 15 residues in the CDR3. The CDR3 region has the DNA TGTGCCAGCAGCTTATTGGGACTAGCATGGGAGACCCAGTACTTC. Translating it yields CASSLLGLAWETQYF.

This chain uses TRBV28 with TRBJ1-2; D uncertain. This CDR3 has 12 amino acids. Per germline, CDR1 MDHEN and CDR2 SYDVKM. The V gene lost 2 bases and the J gene lost 8 bases, with 9 bases spanning the gap. The CDR3 loop is CASSLTKRGYTF. CDR3 bases: TGTGCCAGCAGTTTAACAAAAAGGGGCTACACCTTC.

As to this clone: The same CDR3 is also encoded by other DNA sequences in this sample. This chain joins TRBV5-1 and TRBJ2-5, with 9 positions matching TRBD2. This CDR3 spans 15 amino acids. The junction had 2 bases not matched to a gene; V was cut back by 0 bases and J by 2 bases. The germline gives CDR1 SGHRS, CDR2 YFSETQ. For the CDR3, the DNA is TGCGCCAGCAGCTTGGTGCTAGCGGGGCAAGAGACCCAGTACTTC. Its translation is CASSLVLAGQETQYF.

J is TRBJ2-4 and V is TRBV6-5; D is possibly TRBD2 (6 bases). The CDR3 totals 16 residues. Germline values: CDR1 MNHEY, CDR2 SVGAGI. Trimming took 0 bases from V and 1 from J, leaving 10 bases between them. CDR3 protein: CASSYSAGMAKNIQYF. The CDR3, as DNA: TGTGCCAGCAGTTACTCGGCGGGAATGGCCAAAAACATTCAGTACTTC.

On this clone: Other DNA sequences of this sample code for an identical CDR3. V is TRBV6-5 and J is TRBJ1-1; TRBD1 is a possible D gene (5 bases). The CDR3 sequence is 13 residues long. The V gene lost 4 bases and the J gene lost 0 bases, with 6 bases spanning the gap. Per germline, CDR1 MNHEY and CDR2 SVGAGI. The CDR3: CASSWGLNTEAFF. CDR3 in DNA: TGTGCCAGCAGTTGGGGGTTGAACACTGAAGCTTTCTTT.

The CDR3 coding sequence is TGCGCCAGCAGCTTGTCGCCGGGATTTAATTCACCCCTCCACTTT. As protein: CASSLSPGFNSPLHF. The V gene is TRBV5-1, the J gene TRBJ1-6; no firm D call. Trimming pared 1 base from V and 6 bases from J, leaving 11 bases between. Per germline, CDR1 SGHRS and CDR2 YFSETQ. This CDR3 has 15 amino acids.

V usage is TRBV5-1 and J usage is TRBJ2-1; unclear D gene. The CDR3 loop spans 14 amino acids. Trimming stripped 0 bases from V and 5 bases from J, with 9 bases between. Germline V gene lookup returns CDR1 SGHRS and CDR2 YFSETQ. In DNA, the CDR3 is TGCGCCAGCAGCTTGGCTAGGATCGACAATGAGCAGTTCTTC. This encodes CASSLARIDNEQFF.

This chain joins TRBV4-3 and TRBJ2-2; tentatively, D is TRBD2 (6 bases). This CDR3 region has 17 residues. V was pared by 4 bases and J by 5 bases, with 20 bases between. Per the germline V gene, CDR1 is LGHNA and CDR2 is YSLEER. The CDR3, as DNA: TGCGCCAGCAGCCGCGCGTTTTTGGGCGGGACTACCGGGGAGCTGTTTTTT. Its translation: CASSRAFLGGTTGELFF.

The chain employs TRBV7-8 and TRBJ2-2; 9 bases line up with TRBD2. Germline CDR1 reads SGHVS; CDR2 reads FQNEAQ. The CDR3 consists of 15 residues. V lost 7 bases and J lost 1; bases outside the gene matches: 4. CDR3 DNA: TGTGCCAGCAACCGACTAGCGGAGAACACCGGGGAGCTGTTTTTT. It specifies CASNRLAENTGELFF.

The chain links TRBV7-2 to TRBJ2-7, with 10 nucleotides matching TRBD2. V gave up 6 bases and J gave up 3 bases; unmatched junction bases: 5. Germline CDR1 is SGHTA and CDR2 is FQGNSA. CDR3 length: 14 amino acids. The CDR3: CASSQAGGNYEQYF. CDR3 bases: TGTGCCAGCAGTCAAGCGGGAGGGAACTACGAGCAGTACTTC.